What follows are 10 T cell receptor beta chains derived from one specimen sequenced in a study of T cells in Graves' hyperthyroidism and ophthalmopathy. Amplified TCR beta CDR3 regions came from RNA transcripts. An initial round of RT-PCR targeting the TCR CDR3 relied on the HTBI primer set. TCRdb reanalysed the multiplex PCR reads using MiXCR and keeps one entry per CDR3 protein. The sample contains approximately 300,000 distinct CDR3 sequences, approximately 15% of which appear only once. Sequencing was performed on blood. The receptors derive from a woman in her sixties or seventies with Graves' ophthalmopathy.

This clonotype was detected ten times or more. The chain carries TRBV6-1 and TRBJ2-7; TRBD2 agrees at 9 bases. The germline V gene has CDR1 MNHNS and CDR2 SASEGT. Germline trimming cut 5 bases from V and 3 bases from J; bases unmatched to any gene: 17. This CDR3 is built from 18 residues. The CDR3 region is CASSSRQGWGLAVYEQYF. The DNA for the CDR3 is TGTGCCAGCAGTTCAAGACAGGGTTGGGGACTAGCCGTCTACGAGCAGTACTTC.

The chain has TRBV19 and TRBJ2-1; 10 bases are a match to TRBD2. V dropped 1 base and J dropped 6; count of bases not matched to a gene: 6. CDR1 LNHDA and CDR2 SQIVND come from the germline V gene (reference sequence). The CDR3 length is 16 residues. CDR3 protein: CASSIGSSGSINEQFF. The CDR3 DNA sequence: TGTGCCAGTAGTATAGGTTCTAGCGGGAGTATCAATGAGCAGTTCTTC.

The chain employs TRBV6-2 or TRBV6-3 and TRBJ2-5, with 7 bases identical to TRBD1. V was pared by 6 bases and J by 4 bases, with 14 bases of the junction left unmatched. The CDR3 is 16 amino acids. Germline assignment: CDR1 MNHEY and CDR2 SVGEGT. The CDR3 protein is CASRTSDRVIRETQYF. DNA for the CDR3: TGTGCCAGCAGGACTTCAGACAGGGTAATTCGAGAGACCCAGTACTTC.

This clonotype was detected a few times. The V call is TRBV14, the J call TRBJ2-5, with no clear D. CDR1 and CDR2 from the germline V gene are SGHDN and FVKESK. Trimming pared 2 bases from V and 7 bases from J, leaving 14 bases between. The CDR3 sequence is 14 residues long. CDR3 nucleotides: TGTGCCAGCAGCCAAATGGGCGTACAATGGACCCAGTACTTC. This codes for CASSQMGVQWTQYF.

In its sample, this clonotype was seen many times. The chain's CDR3 is CASSHLAGGPTDTQYF. DNA for the CDR3: TGTGCCAGCAGCCACCTAGCGGGAGGGCCCACAGATACGCAGTATTTT. The genes are TRBV3-1 and TRBJ2-3, with 12 nucleotides matching TRBD2. The germline V gene has CDR1 LGHDT and CDR2 YNNKEL (reference sequence). V shed 3 bases, J shed 2 bases, and the junction held 3 bases outside the gene matches. The CDR3 loop spans 16 amino acids.

At least ten counts were recorded for this clonotype. The V gene is TRBV20-1, the J gene TRBJ1-1, with D possibly being TRBD1 (5 bases). Trimming took 0 bases from V and 4 from J, leaving 15 bases between them. This CDR3 region has 15 residues. CDR1 DFQATT and CDR2 SNEGSKA come from the germline V gene (reference sequence). CDR3 protein: CSARDSGGGGTEAFF. CDR3 DNA: TGCAGTGCTAGAGATTCCGGGGGGGGAGGCACTGAAGCTTTCTTT.

This clonotype was recorded many times. The chain links TRBV20-1 to TRBJ1-1, with 9 bases fitting TRBD1. Germline CDR1 and CDR2: DFQATT and SNEGSKA (reference sequence). V lost 6 bases, J lost 11 bases, and 10 bases stayed unmatched. CDR3 length equals 12 residues. CDR3 sequence: CSASGQGLWAFF. CDR3 nucleotides: TGCAGTGCGAGCGGACAGGGGTTGTGGGCTTTCTTT.

This clonotype appeared many times. J is TRBJ2-1 and V is TRBV6-2 or TRBV6-3; 7 bases map to TRBD1. Germline trimming cut 5 bases from V and 2 bases from J; bases unmatched to any gene: 3. Looked up from germline, CDR1 is MNHEY and CDR2 is SVGEGT. The CDR3 has 14 residues. Here the CDR3 DNA reads TGTGCCAGCAGTAACCAGGGGGCCTACAATGAGCAGTTCTTC. This translates into CASSNQGAYNEQFF.

This clonotype was seen ten or more times. This chain links TRBV12-3 or TRBV12-4 with TRBJ1-2, with 8 bases fitting TRBD1. After removal of 5 bases from V and 4 bases from J, the junction contained 12 bases not matched to a gene. The CDR3 is 16 residues long. In nucleotides, the CDR3 is TGTGCCAGCAGTCCTCCAGCCGGACAGGGTCCCTATGGCTACACCTTC. Residues: CASSPPAGQGPYGYTF.

This clonotype was detected many times. The chain joins TRBV5-8 to TRBJ2-1; maybe TRBD1 (5 bases). Germline V gene lookup returns CDR1 SGHTS and CDR2 YDEGEE. The CDR3 covers 15 residues. V was cut by 1 base and J by 8 bases, with 16 bases left in between. The CDR3 DNA reads TGTGCCAGCAGCTTGTCAGGCAGGGTTAGAGATGAGCAGTTCTTC. This gives the protein CASSLSGRVRDEQFF.